The rows below give T cell receptor beta chains drawn from one sample of a study of tumor and adjacent non-tumor tissue in lung cancer. TCRdb independently ran MiXCR on the multiplex PCR reads; one entry per CDR3 protein. The data show about 50,000 distinct CDR3 sequences, with about 80% seen just once and 20% to 25% held by the top ten. The source material was distant non-tumor lung tissue. These receptors originate from a woman aged 55-75 years with non-small cell lung cancer. Both conserved end residues are part of each CDR3. Each record gives: V gene, D gene, J gene, CDR3 protein. A D gene is named only where the DNA matches it firmly.

>TRBV6-5|.|TRBJ1-2
CARSSRAGGRRGYTF
>TRBV11-2|.|TRBJ2-1
CASIRRIRDEQFF
>TRBV11-2|.|TRBJ1-2
CVSSLGSVVYTF
>TRBV20-1|.|TRBJ2-1
CSAREGQGGAYNVQFF
>TRBV11-2|.|TRBJ2-1
CASSTHRGLGRNEQFF
>TRBV4-1|TRBD2|TRBJ2-3
CASSGTSDRTDTQYF
>TRBV6-6|TRBD2|TRBJ2-3
CASSPGGTSGTDTQYF
>TRBV20-1|.|TRBJ2-5
CSARDFASSRETQYF
>TRBV4-3|.|TRBJ1-5
CASSQYWTKRRGSQPQHF
>TRBV12-3/TRBV12-4|.|TRBJ1-6
CTSRRVSSPLHF
>TRBV10-3|.|TRBJ2-1
CAISGPAGNSYNEQFF
>TRBV5-5|TRBD1|TRBJ2-5
CASNLDRAHRETQYF
>TRBV6-6|.|TRBJ1-5
CASSSVGRHNQPQHF